The clone carrying this T cell receptor (beta chain) was detected a few times. The antigen remains undetermined. The entirety of the isolated RNA underwent reverse transcription, so expressed TCRB transcripts were sequenced. Generated by immunoSEQ multiplex PCR, the TCRdb table keeps only in-frame clones and is missing some. Altogether about 340,000 clones are present, roughly 12% being singletons, with the ten largest covering nearly 0.015%. This sample is part of a study of beta chain features in type 1 diabetes. The overall study: Healthy donors and patients had similar age, gender and cell yields.

CDR3 length: 17 residues. Trimming cost V 2 bases and J 2 bases; bases outside gene matches: 7. Germline CDR1 is MGHDK and CDR2 is SYGVNS. Broader study findings: Among all four CD4+ subsets, Type 1 diabetes patients had TCRB CDR3s that were moderately but significantly shorter. Equally in patients and controls, PCR might preferentially amplify shorter templates. A greater similarity of naive, central memory and Treg TCRB repertoires was seen among patients than among healthy donors.

Sequenced material: naive CD4+ T cells from blood. This TCR came from a woman aged 18-29 years with type 1 diabetes. The chain joins TRBV25-1 to TRBJ2-3, with 10 bases identical to TRBD1. The CDR3 protein is CASSEAGTGDFTDTQYF. CDR3 bases: TGTGCCAGCAGTGAAGCCGGGACAGGGGACTTCACAGATACGCAGTATTTT.